This T cell receptor (beta chain) was sequenced for a study of blood T cells in healthy people across ages. Notes on the study in general: Correlation between TCR beta diversity and naive T cell percentage was strong.

With V trimmed by 8 bases and J by 2 bases, 16 bases remained unmatched. CDR1 SNHLY and CDR2 FYNNEI come from the germline V gene. The CDR3 has 19 residues. The sample holds one count of this clonotype. Its antigen is still unknown. Healthy Caucasian individuals from Russia aged about 6 to 100 served as donors. A second PCR, run for roughly 7 to 11 cycles, used a sample-barcoded 5' primer plus a J-beta primer mix. Every cDNA was tagged by a template-switch adaptor with 12 random nucleotides. TCRdb reprocessed the 5' RACE reads with MiXCR, giving one entry per CDR3 protein. The repertoire holds roughly 1.6 million distinct CDR3 sequences, with roughly 32% as singletons.

The clonotype originates from a woman aged 25 to 45 in good health. The V gene is TRBV2, the J gene TRBJ2-5; TRBD2 aligns across 14 bases. Sequenced: blood. The CDR3 DNA sequence: TGTGCCAGCCGAACTTCCCCGGGACTAGCGGGAGAGGATCAAGAGACCCAGTACTTC. Translation gives CASRTSPGLAGEDQETQYF. Based on the CDR3 plus reference TRBV2 and TRBJ2-5, the full variable domain is EPEVTQTPSHQVTQMGQEVILRCVPISNHLYFYWYRQILGQKVEFLVSFYNNEISEKSEIFDDQFSVERPDGSNFTLKIRSTKLEDSAMYFCASRTSPGLAGEDQETQYFGPGTRLLVL.